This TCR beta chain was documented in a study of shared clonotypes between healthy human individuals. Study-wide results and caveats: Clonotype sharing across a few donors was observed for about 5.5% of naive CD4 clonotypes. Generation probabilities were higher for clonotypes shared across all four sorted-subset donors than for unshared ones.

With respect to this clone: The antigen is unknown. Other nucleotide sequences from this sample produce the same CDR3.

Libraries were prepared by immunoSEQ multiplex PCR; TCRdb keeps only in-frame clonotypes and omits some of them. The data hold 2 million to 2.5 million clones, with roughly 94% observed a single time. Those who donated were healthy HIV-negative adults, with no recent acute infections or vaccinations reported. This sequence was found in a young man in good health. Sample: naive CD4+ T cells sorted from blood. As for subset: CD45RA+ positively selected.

Here the CDR3 reads CASRGGQGSSYEQYF. The CDR3 DNA follows: TGTGCCAGCAGGGGCGGACAGGGTAGCTCCTACGAGCAGTACTTC. V is TRBV6-6 and J is TRBJ2-7; TRBD1 matches 8 bases. In germline, CDR1 is MNHNY, CDR2 SVGAGI (reference sequence). CDR3 size: 15 residues. Trimming removed 6 bases from V and 0 bases from J; junction bases left unmatched: 7.